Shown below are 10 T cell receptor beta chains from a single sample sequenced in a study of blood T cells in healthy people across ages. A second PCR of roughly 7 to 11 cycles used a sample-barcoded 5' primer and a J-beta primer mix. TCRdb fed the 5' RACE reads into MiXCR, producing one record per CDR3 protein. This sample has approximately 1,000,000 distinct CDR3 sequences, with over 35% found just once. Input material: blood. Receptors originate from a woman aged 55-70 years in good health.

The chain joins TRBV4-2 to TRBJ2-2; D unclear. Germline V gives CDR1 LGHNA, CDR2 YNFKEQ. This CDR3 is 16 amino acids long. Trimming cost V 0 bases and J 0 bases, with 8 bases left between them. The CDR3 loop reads CASSQERLPNTGELFF. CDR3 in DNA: TGTGCCAGCAGCCAAGAAAGGCTTCCGAACACCGGGGAGCTGTTTTTT.

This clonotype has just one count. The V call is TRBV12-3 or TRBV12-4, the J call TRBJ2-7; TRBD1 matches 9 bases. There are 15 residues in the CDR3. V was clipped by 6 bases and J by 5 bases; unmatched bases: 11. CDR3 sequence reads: CASRSPGQGWNEQYF. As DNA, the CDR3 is TGTGCCAGCAGAAGCCCGGGACAGGGTTGGAACGAGCAGTACTTC.

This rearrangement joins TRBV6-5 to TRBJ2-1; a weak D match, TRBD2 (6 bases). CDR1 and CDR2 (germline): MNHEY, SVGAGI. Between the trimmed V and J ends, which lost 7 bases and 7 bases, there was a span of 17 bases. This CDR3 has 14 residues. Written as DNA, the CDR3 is TGTGCCAGCACGACCGGGAGTTCTAAAAATGAGCAGTTCTTC. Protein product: CASTTGSSKNEQFF.

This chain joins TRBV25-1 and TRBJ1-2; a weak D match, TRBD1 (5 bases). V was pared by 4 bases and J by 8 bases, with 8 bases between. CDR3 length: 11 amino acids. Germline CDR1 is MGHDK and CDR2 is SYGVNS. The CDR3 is CASSVGVGYTF. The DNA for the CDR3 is TGTGCCAGCAGTGTAGGGGTCGGCTACACCTTC.

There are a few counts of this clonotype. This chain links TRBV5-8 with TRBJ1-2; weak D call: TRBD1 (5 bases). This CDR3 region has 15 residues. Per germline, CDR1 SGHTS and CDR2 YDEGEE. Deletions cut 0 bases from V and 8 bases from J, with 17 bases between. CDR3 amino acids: CASSLVSGGGSGYTF. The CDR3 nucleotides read TGTGCCAGCAGCTTGGTATCCGGGGGGGGATCCGGCTACACCTTC.

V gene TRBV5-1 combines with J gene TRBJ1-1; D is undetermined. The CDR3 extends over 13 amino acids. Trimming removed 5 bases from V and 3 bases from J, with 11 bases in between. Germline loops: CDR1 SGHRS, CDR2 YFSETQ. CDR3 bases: TGCGCCAGCAGAATTACCTGGGACACTGAAGCTTTCTTT. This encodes CASRITWDTEAFF.

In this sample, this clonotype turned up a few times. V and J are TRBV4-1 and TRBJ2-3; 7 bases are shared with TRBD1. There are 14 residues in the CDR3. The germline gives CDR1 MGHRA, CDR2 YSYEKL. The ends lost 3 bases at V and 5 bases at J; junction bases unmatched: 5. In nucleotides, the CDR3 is TGCGCCAGCAGCCAGAGACAGGGTGTAGATACGCAGTATTTT. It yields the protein CASSQRQGVDTQYF.

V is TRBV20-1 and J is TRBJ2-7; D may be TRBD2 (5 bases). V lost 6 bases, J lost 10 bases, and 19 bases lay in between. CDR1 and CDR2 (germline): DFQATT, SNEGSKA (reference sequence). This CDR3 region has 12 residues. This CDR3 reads CSASPGSGTQYF. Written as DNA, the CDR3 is TGCAGTGCCAGCCCGGGGTCAGGCACCCAGTACTTC.

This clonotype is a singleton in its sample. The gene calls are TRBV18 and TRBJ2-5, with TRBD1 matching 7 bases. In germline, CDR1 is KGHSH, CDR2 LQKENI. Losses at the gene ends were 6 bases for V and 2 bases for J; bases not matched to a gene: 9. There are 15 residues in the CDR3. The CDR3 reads CASSQTGSIQETQYF. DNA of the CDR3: TGTGCCAGCTCCCAGACAGGGTCGATTCAAGAGACCCAGTACTTC.

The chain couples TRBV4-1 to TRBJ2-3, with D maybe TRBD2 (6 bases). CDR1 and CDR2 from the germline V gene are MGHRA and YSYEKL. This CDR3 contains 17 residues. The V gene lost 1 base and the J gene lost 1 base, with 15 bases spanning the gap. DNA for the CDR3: TGCGCCAGCAGCCAAGTCATTGGGCGGGACCGCACAGATACGCAGTATTTT. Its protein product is CASSQVIGRDRTDTQYF.